This section outlines one T cell receptor beta chain sequence together with its context. CDR1 and CDR2 from the germline V gene are SGDLS and YYNGEE. Losses at the gene ends were 2 bases for V and 6 bases for J; bases not matched to a gene: 12. The CDR3 contains 18 residues. These data belong to a study of blood T cell repertoires in COVID-19. Study information: Whether acute or convalescent, the COVID-19 samples came from the United States, Italy and Spain. T cells, B-cell-depleted T cells, or PBMCs provided the cDNA or gDNA that served as material.

Original methodology: Amplification from reference gene primers served as the basis for estimated nucleated cell counts. Some clones are missing from TCRdb's copy, which holds only in-frame ones; the method was immunoSEQ multiplex PCR. V, J and clone size are those of that table, while D and trimming were read from the DNA. Here the sample spans about 220,000 clones, over 70% being singletons. Material: peripheral blood. The chain employs TRBV9 and TRBJ2-3, with TRBD2 identical over 13 bases. The receptor was isolated from a woman in her seventies with acute or convalescent COVID-19. The CDR3 reads CASSVKGLAGQYGDTQYF. The DNA of the CDR3 is TGTGCCAGCAGCGTTAAGGGACTAGCGGGACAATATGGGGATACGCAGTATTTT.